These T cell receptor beta chains were read from a single sample in a study of blood T cell repertoires in COVID-19. Sequencing was performed with immunoSEQ multiplex PCR; in TCRdb, only in-frame clones are kept and a portion is missing. The data hold about 160,000 clones, with around four fifths observed a single time. The sample consisted of peripheral blood. The receptors were sampled from a woman aged 80 or older with acute or convalescent COVID-19. CDR3s include the opening cysteine and the closing phenylalanine or tryptophan. A D gene is named only where the DNA matches it firmly. Some rows mark clone size as missing; the rest say once, few, many or name a class of expanded clone.

abundance	v_gene	d_gene	j_gene	CDR3aa	CDR3nt
.	TRBV6-2/TRBV6-3	.	TRBJ2-3	CASSTGDSTDTQYF	TGTGCCAGCAGTACGGGGGACAGCACAGATACGCAGTATTTT
.	TRBV7-9	TRBD1	TRBJ2-1	CASSLWAGGDHEQFF	TGTGCCAGCAGCCTTTGGGCAGGGGGCGACCATGAGCAGTTCTTC
.	TRBV5-5	.	TRBJ2-1	CASSPQGSSYNEQFF	TGTGCCAGCAGCCCCCAGGGGAGCTCCTACAATGAGCAGTTCTTC
few	TRBV27	.	TRBJ2-7	CASSRDSLATLRGNGQYF	TGTGCCAGCAGTCGAGATAGCCTAGCAACGTTACGAGGGAACGGGCAGTACTTC
.	TRBV19	.	TRBJ1-2	CASSPRSGGVNYGYTF	TGTGCCAGTAGTCCCCGATCCGGGGGGGTGAACTATGGCTACACCTTC
few	TRBV7-9	TRBD1	TRBJ1-4	CASSSDRGNEKLFF	TGTGCCAGCAGTTCGGACAGGGGCAATGAAAAACTGTTTTTT
.	TRBV30	.	TRBJ2-7	CAWGDSRYEQYF	TGTGCCTGGGGGGACTCCCGCTACGAGCAGTACTTC
.	TRBV12-3/TRBV12-4	.	TRBJ1-6	CASSSRGNSPLHF	TGTGCCAGCAGTTCCAGGGGTAATTCACCCCTCCACTTT
once	TRBV5-1	.	TRBJ2-1	CASSLAGQGIYEQFF	TGCGCCAGCAGCTTGGCGGGGCAGGGGATCTATGAGCAGTTCTTC
.	TRBV21-1	.	TRBJ2-1	CASSLRDRVYNEQFF	TGTGCCAGCAGTCTACGGGACAGGGTCTACAATGAGCAGTTCTTC
.	TRBV3-1/TRBV3-2	.	TRBJ2-1	CASSLPGQREEQFF	TGTGCCAGCAGCCTGCCGGGACAACGAGAGGAGCAGTTCTTC
.	TRBV6-6	.	TRBJ1-5	CASRPRTVNQPQHF	TGTGCCAGCAGACCGCGGACTGTCAATCAGCCCCAGCATTTT
.	TRBV3-1/TRBV3-2	.	TRBJ1-4	CASSQMQGGGEKLFF	TGTGCCAGCAGCCAAATGCAGGGTGGTGGTGAAAAACTGTTTTTT
.	TRBV10-3	TRBD1	TRBJ1-5	CAISEGRTGVFSQPQHF	TGTGCCATCAGTGAGGGGCGGACAGGGGTGTTTAGTCAGCCCCAGCATTTT
.	TRBV5-1	.	TRBJ2-3	CASSSFGGTGSTDTQYF	TGCGCCAGCAGCTCTTTCGGGGGGACAGGTAGCACAGATACGCAGTATTTT
.	TRBV10-3	TRBD2	TRBJ2-5	CAISSGRWQETQYF	TGTGCCATCAGTAGCGGGAGATGGCAAGAGACCCAGTACTTC
.	TRBV3-1/TRBV3-2	.	TRBJ1-4	CASSRTGYGTNEKLFF	TGTGCCAGCAGCCGTACAGGGTACGGGACTAATGAAAAACTGTTTTTT
.	TRBV6-2/TRBV6-3	.	TRBJ2-7	CASSYTGYEQYF	TGTGCCAGCAGTTATACAGGGTATGAGCAGTACTTC
.	TRBV29-1	TRBD1	TRBJ1-2	CSGTDRNYGYTF	TGCAGCGGAACGGACAGGAACTATGGCTACACCTTC
.	TRBV12-3/TRBV12-4	.	TRBJ1-4	CASSGVDSMVF	TGTGCCAGCAGTGGGGTTGACAGTATGGTTTTT
.	TRBV4-3	TRBD1	TRBJ1-2	CASSLSGTGVGYTF	TGCGCCAGCAGCCTTTCCGGGACAGGGGTCGGCTACACCTTC
few	TRBV6-6	TRBD2	TRBJ2-1	CASSYLAGGGEQFF	TGTGCCAGCAGTTACCTAGCGGGGGGGGGTGAGCAGTTCTTC
.	TRBV6-6	TRBD1	TRBJ1-4	CASSYGDRGEKLFF	TGTGCCAGCAGTTACGGGGACAGGGGCGAAAAACTGTTTTTT
.	TRBV18	TRBD2	TRBJ2-7	CASSPLAGDAYEQYF	TGTGCCAGCTCACCGCTAGCGGGAGATGCCTACGAGCAGTACTTC
.	TRBV29-1	TRBD1	TRBJ2-3	CSPGDRGTQYF	TGCAGCCCGGGGGACAGGGGTACGCAGTATTTT
.	TRBV5-6	.	TRBJ2-3	CASSSVTGRRTDTQYF	TGTGCCAGCAGCTCTGTGACAGGGAGGAGGACAGATACGCAGTATTTT
.	TRBV5-4	TRBD2	TRBJ2-7	CASSDGTSGHAYEQYF	TGTGCCAGCAGCGACGGGACTAGCGGGCACGCCTACGAGCAGTACTTC
.	TRBV7-9	.	TRBJ1-5	CASSPDWGSNQPQHF	TGTGCCAGCAGCCCGGACTGGGGTAGCAATCAGCCCCAGCATTTT
.	TRBV7-2	.	TRBJ2-5	CASSSPPAGETQYF	TGTGCCAGCAGTTCTCCACCCGCGGGGGAGACCCAGTACTTC
.	TRBV2	.	TRBJ1-5	CASSGGLRPQHF	TGTGCCAGCAGTGGCGGTTTGAGGCCCCAGCATTTT
.	TRBV10-3	TRBD1	TRBJ2-1	CAISDPDRGPYNEQFF	TGTGCCATCAGTGACCCCGACAGGGGACCCTACAATGAGCAGTTCTTC
.	TRBV29-1	TRBD2	TRBJ2-1	CSVAGLAGYNEQFF	TGCAGCGTTGCGGGACTAGCGGGTTACAATGAGCAGTTCTTC
.	TRBV28	.	TRBJ1-5	CASSLWGGGFDQPQHF	TGTGCCAGCAGTTTATGGGGGGGAGGGTTCGATCAGCCCCAGCATTTT
few	TRBV18	TRBD1	TRBJ1-1	CASSLGGQKNTEAFF	TGTGCCAGCTCACTAGGGGGACAGAAGAACACTGAAGCTTTCTTT
few	TRBV30	TRBD2	TRBJ2-7	CAWSRGLEGEQYF	TGTGCCTGGAGTCGGGGACTAGAGGGCGAGCAGTACTTC
.	TRBV7-9	.	TRBJ2-2	CASSLARTGELFF	TGTGCCAGCAGCTTAGCGCGCACCGGGGAGCTGTTTTTT
.	TRBV5-5	.	TRBJ1-2	CASTSSQGTYGYTF	TGTGCCAGCACCTCTAGTCAGGGGACCTATGGCTACACCTTC
.	TRBV2	.	TRBJ2-1	CASSVQTYNEQFF	TGTGCCAGCAGTGTTCAAACTTACAATGAGCAGTTCTTC
.	TRBV7-2	.	TRBJ2-2	CASSLKSGLNTGELFF	TGTGCCAGCAGCCTAAAGAGCGGGTTGAACACCGGGGAGCTGTTTTTT
.	TRBV5-4	.	TRBJ1-1	CASSAGGQRGNTEAFF	TGTGCCAGCAGCGCCGGAGGACAGAGGGGAAACACTGAAGCTTTCTTT
.	TRBV3-1/TRBV3-2	.	TRBJ2-7	CASSLSYEQYF	TGTGCCAGCAGCCTTTCGTACGAGCAGTACTTC
.	TRBV12-5	.	TRBJ2-7	CASGRSDSYEQYF	TGTGCTAGTGGTCGTAGCGACTCCTACGAGCAGTACTTC
.	TRBV7-2	.	TRBJ1-5	CASSLVGGNQPQHF	TGTGCCAGCAGCTTAGTAGGCGGGAATCAGCCCCAGCATTTT
.	TRBV11-3	.	TRBJ2-2	CASSLDPTRNTGELFF	TGTGCCAGCAGCTTAGATCCTACTAGGAACACCGGGGAGCTGTTTTTT
.	TRBV12-5	TRBD2	TRBJ2-1	CASGLRSRTSGSSYNEQFF	TGTGCTAGTGGTTTGAGATCACGGACTAGCGGTAGCTCCTACAATGAGCAGTTCTTC
.	TRBV29-1	TRBD1	TRBJ2-7	CSVEEGRTGGVRYEQYF	TGCAGCGTTGAAGAAGGTCGAACAGGGGGCGTAAGGTACGAGCAGTACTTC
.	TRBV19	.	TRBJ2-7	CASSIGQGTYEQYF	TGTGCCAGTAGTATCGGTCAGGGGACCTACGAGCAGTACTTC
.	TRBV15	TRBD1	TRBJ1-2	CATSKYPGGSYGYTF	TGTGCCACCAGCAAATATCCAGGGGGATCCTATGGCTACACCTTC
.	TRBV29-1	.	TRBJ2-1	CSVGLDSYNEQFF	TGCAGCGTTGGGCTAGATTCCTACAATGAGCAGTTCTTC
.	TRBV7-2	.	TRBJ2-7	CASSQAGGTSSYEQYF	TGTGCCAGCAGCCAGGCAGGGGGGACGAGCTCCTACGAGCAGTACTTC
.	TRBV10-3	.	TRBJ1-1	CAISDGETNTEAFF	TGTGCCATCAGTGACGGGGAGACGAACACTGAAGCTTTCTTT
.	TRBV10-3	TRBD2	TRBJ2-7	CAISERLAGGPISSYEQYF	TGTGCCATCAGTGAGCGACTAGCGGGAGGCCCTATCTCCTCCTACGAGCAGTACTTC
.	TRBV12-3/TRBV12-4	TRBD2	TRBJ2-7	CASSFLAGNEQYF	TGTGCCAGCAGTTTCCTAGCGGGAAACGAGCAGTACTTC
.	TRBV7-6	TRBD1	TRBJ1-6	CASSIRQGSDSPLHF	TGTGCCAGCAGCATTAGACAGGGAAGTGACTCACCCCTCCACTTT